This T cell receptor (beta chain) originates from a study of identical twins. The study, taken as a whole, reports: For monozygotic twins, models underestimated out-of-frame TCR alpha sharing. Carriage of fewer insertions was seen in abundant cord blood beta clonotypes, whereas memory repertoires showed none.

This CDR3 region has 15 residues. Germline loops: CDR1 MNHNS, CDR2 SASEGT. After removal of 6 bases from V and 6 bases from J, the junction contained 11 bases not matched to a gene. Through template switching, a universal primer site was introduced, and the cDNA contained unique molecular identifiers. TCRdb re-called the 5' RACE reads with MiXCR, one entry per CDR3 protein. The sample has 220,000 or so distinct CDR3 sequences, roughly 7% seen once. A remark on this clonotype: What it binds is unknown.

This sample was shared with a second study, whose subject was yellow fever vaccine responses in identical twins. That work contributes: The T cell response to vaccination in identical twins was reportedly partly convergent and partly personalized.

This TCR came from a woman younger than 30 in good health. The V gene is TRBV6-1, the J gene TRBJ2-7; 10 bases are shared with TRBD2. Sequencing was done on a sample of memory (CD45RO+) T cells sorted from blood. CDR3 sequence (DNA): TGTGCCAGCAGGCCTAGCGGGCTAGCGGGAGCCGAGCAGTACTTC. The encoded protein is CASRPSGLAGAEQYF.